One sample yielded the 15 T cell receptor beta chains listed below, sequenced in a study of tumor-infiltrating lymphocytes in primary liver carcinoma (dated by TCRdb to 2016 to 2017). Total RNA and DNA were co-extracted without cell sorting from roughly 20-30 mg of bulk tissue using the AllPrep DNA/RNA mini kit. The sequencer was an Illumina HiSeq 2500. Using a constant-region primer and ProtoScript II reverse transcriptase, TCRbeta-specific cDNA was reverse-transcribed from approximately 0.55 ug total RNA. Three nested multiplex PCR rounds, following a slightly modified ARM-PCR procedure, were used to build the TCRbeta libraries. Multiplex TRBV1-TRBV30 forward primers and a Cbeta reverse primer were used in the first two PCR rounds, each of which was run for 9 to 11 cycles. Using fastp trimming at Q25 and MiXCR clonotype assembly, TCRdb reanalyzed the public sequencing data and kept in-frame beta chains. Every entry covers one CDR3 protein and lists the most common genes and DNA from its rows. For this sample the table gives some 190,000 distinct CDR3 sequences, of which about 82% were detected only once. The ten largest clones represent over 15% of the sample.

Sequenced material: tumor tissue from primary liver carcinoma. The receptors were sampled from a middle-aged man with primary liver carcinoma and hepatitis B virus infection.

In regard to this clonotype: Possible read error: a much larger clone is one base away. No conserved phenylalanine or tryptophan is present at the end of the CDR3, so a read error is the likely explanation. The rearrangement links TRBV5-1 to TRBJ2-1; unclear D gene. This CDR3 has 13 amino acids. Germline V gene lookup returns CDR1 SGHRS and CDR2 YFSETQ. V was clipped by 3 bases and J by 5 bases, with 9 bases between them. The CDR3 loop reads CASSSLQDNEQFY. CDR3 coding DNA: TGCGCCAGCAGCTCCCTCCAGGACAATGAGCAGTTCTAC.

About this clonotype itself: At one end, the junction sequence differs from germline, possibly due to a read error. The chain recombines TRBV11-1 with TRBJ2-4, with 11 positions matching TRBD2. The CDR3 covers 17 residues. Germline CDR1 reads SGHAT; CDR2 reads FQDESV (reference sequence). CDR3 residues: CASGIPETSGTKNTQYF. The CDR3 coding sequence is TGTGCCAGCGGCATTCCCGAGACTAGCGGGACCAAAAACACTCAGTACTTC.

V is TRBV6-2 or TRBV6-3 and J is TRBJ2-5; D is possibly TRBD1 (5 bases). Germline V CDR1 and CDR2: MNHEY, SVGEGT. The CDR3 covers 15 residues. Trimming shortened V by 5 bases and J by 2 bases, and 15 bases separated the two germline ends. The DNA of the CDR3 is TGTGCCAGCAGTCCTGACAGAGGCGAACAAGAGACCCAGTACTTC. It translates to CASSPDRGEQETQYF.

This clonotype was counted many times. The chain links TRBV6-1 to TRBJ2-7; no firm D call. The CDR3 has 13 residues. Germline CDR1 is MNHNS and CDR2 is SASEGT. Trimming shortened V by 6 bases and J by 3 bases, and 12 bases separated the two germline ends. The CDR3 coding sequence is TGTGCCAGCAGCGTCGAGGCAGACTACGAGCAGTACTTC. Translated, it gives CASSVEADYEQYF.

A remark on this clonotype: A much larger clone lies a single base off, so this may be a read error. The CDR3 nucleotides are TGCGCCAGCAGCCCTGGGGTGGCAGGGCCCGACCAGTACTTC. Encoded protein: CASSPGVAGPDQYF. The rearrangement joins TRBV5-1 to TRBJ2-7; the D gene is possibly TRBD1 (5 bases). V lost 4 bases, J lost 10 bases, and 21 bases lay in between. The CDR3 loop spans 14 amino acids. CDR1 and CDR2 from the germline V gene are SGHRS and YFSETQ.

The chain carries TRBV7-3 and TRBJ2-3, with TRBD2 matching 9 bases. This CDR3 contains 15 residues. With V trimmed by 7 bases and J by 6 bases, 11 bases remained unmatched. Germline V gene lookup returns CDR1 SGHTA and CDR2 FQGTGA. The CDR3 DNA follows: TGTGCCAGCAACCCCTTAGCGGGAGCCGCCGATACGCAGTATTTT. Its translation is CASNPLAGAADTQYF. Together with reference TRBV7-3 and TRBJ2-3, the CDR3 gives the full variable domain: GAGVSQTPSNKVTEKGKYVELRCDPISGHTALYWYRQSLGQGPEFLIYFQGTGAADDSGLPNDRFFAVRPEGSVSTLKIQRTERGDSAVYLCASNPLAGAADTQYFGPGTRLTVL.

The chain has TRBV5-1 and TRBJ2-1, with D tentatively TRBD2 (6 bases). Germline V gene data show CDR1 as SGHRS and CDR2 as YFSETQ. This CDR3 is built from 15 residues. V was shortened by 5 bases and J by 15 bases, with 27 bases between the two germline ends. The CDR3 bases are TGCGCCAGCAGAGTGGGGGGAGACTCCTACAATGAACTGTTCTTC. Amino acid sequence: CASRVGGDSYNELFF.

Comments on this clonotype: The junction differs from germline at one of its ends, possibly a read error. The rearrangement uses TRBV10-3 and TRBJ1-5; no firm D call. The CDR3 has 13 residues. Per germline, CDR1 ENHRY and CDR2 SYGVKD. CDR3 protein: CAISESRDHPQHF. In DNA, the CDR3 is TGCGCCATCAGTGAGTCGCGGGATCATCCCCAGCATTTT.

Of note for this clonotype: The junction departs from germline at one end; a sequencing error may be responsible. The chain uses TRBV24-1 and TRBJ1-5, with 9 positions matching TRBD1. This CDR3 has 15 residues. Germline V CDR1 and CDR2: KGHDR, SFDVKD. The CDR3 DNA follows: TGTGTCACCAGTGACAGGACAGGGGACAATCAGCCCCAGCATTTT. Amino acid sequence: CVTSDRTGDNQPQHF.

As to this clonotype: This sequence may be a read error, since a much larger clone differs from it by one base. In this CDR3 the conserved last residue, phenylalanine or tryptophan, is missing, so a read error is likely. J is TRBJ2-2 and V is TRBV7-9; D could derive from TRBD1 or TRBD2 (5 bases each). Trimming took 6 bases from V and 6 from J, leaving 8 bases between them. The CDR3 has 12 residues. Germline assignment: CDR1 SEHNR and CDR2 FQNEAQ (reference sequence). The CDR3 here is CASRLGAGELFS. The CDR3 DNA follows: TGTGCCAGCAGGCTGGGGGCCGGGGAGCTGTTTTCT.

With respect to this clonotype: The junction departs from the called germline gene at one end, perhaps through a read error. CDR3 sequence: CNVVGLGDHTGELFF. CDR3 nucleotide sequence: TGCAACGTTGTAGGACTGGGGGATCACACCGGGGAGCTGTTTTTT. The chain is built from TRBV29-1 and TRBJ2-2; D may match TRBD1 or TRBD2 (5 bases each). The germline gives CDR1 SQVTM, CDR2 ANQGSEA. This CDR3 contains 15 residues.

As to this clonotype: One junction end disagrees with the germline gene, perhaps due to a read error. The chain joins TRBV29-1 to TRBJ2-3; D remains unclear. CDR1 and CDR2 (germline): SQVTM, ANQGSEA. The CDR3 is made up of 12 amino acids. CDR3 in amino acids: CSVVMGTDMQYF. The CDR3 region has the DNA TGCAGTGTTGTGATGGGCACAGATATGCAGTATTTT.

Remarks on this clonotype: The germline gene is not matched at one end of the junction; a read error may be the cause. The rearrangement uses TRBV29-1 and TRBJ2-1; 8 bases align to TRBD2. The CDR3 sequence is 15 residues long. Germline CDR1 reads SQVTM; CDR2 reads ANQGSEA. CDR3 in DNA: TGCAGCGGGGGGTCTAGCGGGCCACTCGACAACGAGCAGTTCTTC. Translated: CSGGSSGPLDNEQFF.

As to this clonotype: The CDR3 carries no conserved terminal phenylalanine or tryptophan, so it likely arises from a read error. This rearrangement joins TRBV6-2 or TRBV6-3 to TRBJ2-7, with TRBD1 matching 9 bases. CDR1 and CDR2 from the germline V gene are MNHEY and SVGEGT. The CDR3 runs 14 residues. The junction had 11 bases not matched to a gene; V was cut back by 9 bases and J by 5 bases. CDR3: CASSLRDRAHEQYI. In DNA form, the CDR3 reads TGTGCCAGTAGTCTCCGGGACAGGGCCCACGAGCAGTACATC.

Points on this clonotype: Lacking the conserved final phenylalanine or tryptophan, this CDR3 likely reflects a read error. This sequence joins TRBV5-6 and TRBJ2-5; TRBD2 is a possible D gene (6 bases). The CDR3 is 14 amino acids. Germline assignment: CDR1 SGHDT and CDR2 YYEEEE. V was trimmed by 0 bases and J by 11 bases, leaving 17 bases between them. Written as DNA, the CDR3 is TGTGCCAGCAGCTTGGAGGCTAGCCAAGGGACTCAGTACTTA. It translates to CASSLEASQGTQYL.